This T cell receptor beta chain emerged from a study of tumor-infiltrating lymphocytes in primary liver carcinoma (dated by TCRdb to 2016 to 2017). In terms of the full investigation: Surgical resection was performed in China between 2015 and early 2016 on about 5 patients with histopathologically diagnosed primary liver carcinoma. Hepatocellular carcinoma (four) or combined HCC and intrahepatic cholangiocarcinoma (one) was present in the five patients, who were three men and two women aged 30 to 69 years. The tumors of the five patients were staged as T1-T3 N0M0, with maximum diameters ranging from roughly 4 to 10 cm. Roughly 3.5 to 7.13 million productive TCRbeta reads were obtained per sample, and no significant difference in read depth was found between tissue types. TCRbeta repertoire sequencing, expression microarrays and whole-exome sequencing were combined in the study across five regions of each liver tumor, with adjacent normal tissue and blood also included. A total of approximately 35 specimens from 5 patients underwent TCRbeta repertoire sequencing, comprising 25 tumor regions, 5 adjacent noncancerous liver tissues and 5 peripheral blood samples. High reproducibility was observed for the technical replicate repertoires, with mean shared-clone rates about 0.92 and correlation coefficients above 0.95. Overall results and qualifications from the work: The top 250 clones made up a significantly larger repertoire fraction in tumors than in blood (p = 0.039). With just a few patients in the study, the authors point out that the findings should be validated in a larger study. Because the samples were bulk and unsorted, CD4+ and CD8+ T cell repertoires could not be compared. Pairs of tumor regions showed greater repertoire overlap (mean about 35%) than tumor-adjacent pairs (17%) or tumor-blood pairs (approximately 14%), which is consistent with antigen-driven expansion. Only the TCR beta chain was sequenced, which likely underestimates true repertoire diversity because unpaired alpha chains were not captured.

The CDR3 holds 13 amino acids from the cysteine to the phenylalanine. Just CDR3 DNA is preserved here, 39 bases in frame from base 1. From the germline V gene, CDR1 is MGHRA and CDR2 is YSYEKL. Blood RNA was extracted from unsorted whole blood using TRIzol reagent, and germline DNA was obtained with the DNeasy Blood & Tissue kit. Chronic HBV infection was present in the patients, and the patients were treatment-naive at sampling. Around 4 milliliters of peripheral blood were collected into K2EDTA tubes before surgery. TCRbeta-specific cDNA was reverse-transcribed from about 520 ng total RNA using a constant-region primer and ProtoScript II reverse transcriptase. TCRbeta libraries were built with three nested multiplex PCR rounds, a slightly modified ARM-PCR procedure. Each of the first two PCR rounds ran for approximately 11 cycles and used multiplex TRBV1-TRBV30 forward primers together with a Cbeta reverse primer. Sample barcodes and Illumina adapters were added in a final 25-cycle PCR with Deep VentR polymerase. Amplicons of 200-500 bp were gel-purified with a QIAquick gel extraction kit before sequencing. An Illumina HiSeq 2500 was used to sequence the TCRbeta amplicons with 250-bp paired-end reads. Concerning the study's data processing: To recover full CDR3 sequences, reads were quality-trimmed using Trimmomatic v0.33 and paired reads were then merged using FLASH v1.2.11. V, D and J germline segments were assigned to the rearranged TCRbeta sequences using MiGEC v1.2.1b. Clonotype statistics and Shannon-Wiener diversity indices were computed with VDJtools v1.0.0. Except for diversity analysis, only each sample's 250 most abundant clonotypes were used in subsequent analyses to reduce sampling bias. TCRdb took the public reads, trimmed them with fastp at Q25, ran MiXCR for clone calling and kept in-frame beta chains. Entries are consolidated by CDR3 protein sequence, retaining the most common genes and DNA. TCRdb's processing, not the authors' own work, is the source of the V and J calls. In this sample the table shows around 330,000 distinct CDR3 sequences, 65% of which occur a single time. 9% of the sample lies in the top ten.

Comments on this clonotype: There is no known antigen for this receptor. A read error may be the cause here, since a much bigger clone is one base away.

Rearrangement joined TRBV4-1 to TRBJ2-1; a tentative D call is TRBD2 (6 bases match). Sequencing used peripheral blood. The source is a man aged 35-49 years with primary liver carcinoma and hepatitis B virus infection. CDR3 protein: CASSRGLYNEQIF. In nucleotide form, the sequence is TGCGCCAGCAGCCGGGGACTGTACAATGAGCAGATCTTC.